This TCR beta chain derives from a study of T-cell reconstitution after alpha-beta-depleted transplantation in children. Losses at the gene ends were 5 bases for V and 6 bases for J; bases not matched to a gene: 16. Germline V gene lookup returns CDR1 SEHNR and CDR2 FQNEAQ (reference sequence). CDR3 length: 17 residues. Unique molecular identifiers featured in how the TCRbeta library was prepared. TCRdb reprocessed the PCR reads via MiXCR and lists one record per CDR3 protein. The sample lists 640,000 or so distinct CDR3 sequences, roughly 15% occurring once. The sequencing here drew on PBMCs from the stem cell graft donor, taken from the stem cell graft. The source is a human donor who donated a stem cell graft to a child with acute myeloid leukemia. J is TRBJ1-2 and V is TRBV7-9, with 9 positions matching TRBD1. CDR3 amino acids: CASSLPGQGSGENGYTF. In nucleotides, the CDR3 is TGTGCCAGCAGCCTCCCGGGACAGGGATCAGGGGAAAATGGCTACACCTTC.